The clone carrying this T cell receptor beta chain has a handful of counts. Its antigen is still unknown. The CDR3 is made up of 15 amino acids. V lost 2 bases to trimming and J lost 2 bases, with 10 bases between them. The germline CDR1 and CDR2 sequences are MNHEY and SVGAGI. This sample was taken from a study of response to subunit inactivated influenza vaccine. General observations from the study: Authors suggested seasonal influenza vaccinations each recruit few new T cells.

TCRdb passed the RT-PCR reads through MiXCR, listing each CDR3 protein once. The profile covers approximately 300,000 distinct CDR3 sequences, with around 22% appearing a single time and 10% taken by the ten largest. The J gene is TRBJ1-3, the V gene TRBV6-5; D possibly corresponds to TRBD1 (6 bases). Sequenced here: PBMCs from blood, sampled less than 22 months after vaccination. This sequence was found in a man in his fifties or sixties who received an inactivated influenza vaccine. CDR3 bases: TGTGCCAGCAGTTACGAAGGGGGGCCTGGAAACACCATATATTTT. It is translated as CASSYEGGPGNTIYF.